Listed below are T cell receptor beta chains from one sample, sequenced in a study of T cell repertoires in cytomegalovirus infection. TCRdb fed the reads into MiXCR, producing one record per CDR3 protein. The data contain around 540,000 distinct CDR3 sequences, 33% of them singletons. These receptors are not linked to any known antigen. Sample: cultured PBMCs, taken from culture after CMV antigen stimulation. All receptors derive from a human donor in good health (CMV status not recorded). Some clones in this sample may be carry-over from other donors' samples. Each CDR3 is given with its conserved first and last residue.

v_gene	len	j_gene	CDR3aa
TRBV7-2	19	TRBJ2-3	CASSLRPGLAGERTDTQYF
TRBV6-2/TRBV6-3	15	TRBJ2-7	CASSSPGTGLYEQYF
TRBV5-1	15	TRBJ2-1	CATSEEGTSYNEQFF
TRBV7-9	13	TRBJ1-5	CASSLTGVQPQHF
TRBV27	14	TRBJ2-2	CASRGYANTGELFF
TRBV19	14	TRBJ2-1	CASSATSEHNEQFF
TRBV28	14	TRBJ2-7	CASSETGTTYEQYF
TRBV12-3/TRBV12-4	18	TRBJ2-1	CASSLRTLGTSGNNEQFF
TRBV7-2	15	TRBJ2-7	CASSLGQGRSYEQYF
TRBV7-2	12	TRBJ1-1	CASSLRTGEAFF
TRBV7-2	14	TRBJ2-2	CASSLGPGTGELFF
TRBV4-1	14	TRBJ2-5	CASSLGLDGETQYF
TRBV6-6	13	TRBJ1-1	CASSYWESTEAFF
TRBV7-2	14	TRBJ1-1	CASSLVPLNTEAFF
TRBV9	13	TRBJ2-3	CASSQGRVDTQYF
TRBV7-9	16	TRBJ1-2	CASTLPPAGQLHGYTF
TRBV24-1	16	TRBJ2-6	CATSDRQGTGANVLTF
TRBV19	16	TRBJ1-2	CASKAQGMVTNYGYTF
TRBV28	16	TRBJ2-3	CASRETSGSGTDTQYF
TRBV14	15	TRBJ2-1	CASSPGTGPGDEQFF
TRBV2	11	TRBJ2-1	CASSETLEQFF
TRBV5-3	14	TRBJ1-2	CASSLVGISGGYTF
TRBV7-2	20	TRBJ2-1	CASSFRGLAGVGRTYNEQFF
TRBV6-9	24	TRBJ2-1	CASSYFPAGARTSGRDYSYNEQFF
TRBV28	14	TRBJ1-2	CASSAGDRAYGYTF
TRBV28	16	TRBJ2-7	CASSQGGRGPRDEQYF
TRBV7-4	13	TRBJ1-1	CASSPSPDRVAFF